A single sample is the source of the 14 T cell receptor beta chains below, sequenced in a study of T cells in tuberculosis. Libraries were prepared by immunoSEQ multiplex PCR; TCRdb keeps only in-frame clonotypes and omits some of them. The data show roughly 35,000 clones, 94% seen once. The sequenced material came from PBMCs. All receptors come from a donor aged 5 to 30 with latent tuberculosis or without tuberculosis infection. Some clones in this sample may be carry-over from other donors' samples.

This clone was counted a few times. The gene calls are TRBV19 and TRBJ1-5; unclear D gene. The CDR3 runs 14 residues. Looked up from germline, CDR1 is LNHDA and CDR2 is SQIVND (reference sequence). With 0 bases removed from V and 4 bases from J, the gap between germline ends came to 7 bases. The CDR3 spells CASSIESPNQPQHF. CDR3 coding DNA: TGTGCCAGTAGTATAGAGTCTCCGAATCAGCCCCAGCATTTT.

The V gene is TRBV4-1, the J gene TRBJ2-7, with TRBD2 identical over 7 bases. Germline CDR1 MGHRA, CDR2 YSYEKL. This CDR3 has 13 amino acids. Trimming cost V 2 bases and J 4 bases; bases outside gene matches: 2. As DNA, the CDR3 is TGCGCCAGCAGCCAATGGGGGGGATACGAGCAGTACTTC. It codes for CASSQWGGYEQYF.

V usage is TRBV7-2 and J usage is TRBJ1-2, with TRBD1 matching over 7 bases. V was clipped by 6 bases and J by 2 bases; unmatched bases: 9. Germline CDR1 is SGHTA and CDR2 is FQGNSA. CDR3 length: 15 amino acids. This chain's CDR3 is CASSSTGTANYGYTF. As DNA, the CDR3 is TGTGCCAGCAGTTCCACCGGGACAGCCAACTATGGCTACACCTTC.

This sequence joins TRBV7-2 and TRBJ1-2, with 8 bases identical to TRBD1. The germline V gene has CDR1 SGHTA and CDR2 FQGNSA. V dropped 1 base and J dropped 8; count of bases not matched to a gene: 6. The CDR3 contains 14 residues. CDR3: CASSLGQGFDGYTF. For the CDR3, the DNA is TGTGCCAGCAGCTTAGGACAGGGGTTTGACGGCTACACCTTC.

This rearrangement joins TRBV12-5 to TRBJ1-2, with 7 bases identical to TRBD1. There are 18 residues in the CDR3. Per germline, CDR1 LGHNT and CDR2 FRNRAP. Trimming took 4 bases from V and 5 from J; bases not matched to a gene: 19. CDR3 in amino acids: CASGSSGTAQTQFYGYTF. The CDR3, as DNA: TGTGCTAGTGGTTCGTCCGGGACAGCCCAGACGCAATTTTATGGCTACACCTTC.

The sample holds one count of this clone. The CDR3 is CASSAGTGADTGELFF. CDR3 nucleotides: TGTGCCAGTAGTGCCGGAACAGGGGCGGACACCGGGGAGCTGTTTTTT. The rearrangement joins TRBV19 to TRBJ2-2; the match to TRBD1 covers 7 bases. The length of the CDR3 is 16 residues. With 5 bases clipped from V and 3 bases from J, the junction kept 9 bases outside the gene matches. Looked up from germline, CDR1 is LNHDA and CDR2 is SQIVND (reference sequence).

This sequence joins TRBV5-1 and TRBJ2-3, with D unclear. Germline lookup yields CDR1 SGHRS and CDR2 YFSETQ. The V gene lost 4 bases and the J gene lost 2 bases, with 17 bases spanning the gap. CDR3 length: 16 residues. The CDR3 spells CASSLGSPLVTDTQYF. CDR3 bases: TGCGCCAGCAGCCTTGGTAGTCCCCTGGTCACAGATACGCAGTATTTT.

The chain uses TRBV2 and TRBJ2-7; 9 nucleotides line up with TRBD1. The germline gives CDR1 SNHLY, CDR2 FYNNEI. The CDR3 spans 14 residues. The junction had 6 bases not matched to a gene; V was cut back by 7 bases and J by 2 bases. The CDR3 DNA reads TGTGCCAGCACTCCACGGGACAGGGCCTACGAGCAGTACGTC. It codes for CASTPRDRAYEQYV.

The J gene is TRBJ1-4, the V gene TRBV7-2; D might be TRBD1 (5 bases). The V gene lost 5 bases and the J gene lost 8 bases, with 15 bases spanning the gap. Germline V lookup: CDR1 SGHTA, CDR2 FQGNSA. This CDR3 region has 14 residues. CDR3 loop: CASSLLGWGEKLFF. CDR3 coding DNA: TGTGCCAGCAGCCTATTGGGATGGGGCGAAAAACTGTTTTTT.

The chain links TRBV6-5 to TRBJ1-6; 7 nucleotides line up with TRBD1. This CDR3 region has 15 residues. The trim removed 5 bases at V and 9 bases at J, leaving 10 bases unmatched. The germline V gene encodes CDR1 MNHEY and CDR2 SVGAGI. CDR3: CASSPLGQWSSPLHF. CDR3 DNA sequence: TGTGCCAGCAGTCCCTTGGGACAGTGGAGTTCACCCCTCCACTTT.

The chain recombines TRBV19 with TRBJ1-3; 7 nucleotides match TRBD1. CDR1 is LNHDA and CDR2 is SQIVND in the germline V gene (reference sequence). With 2 bases clipped from V and 0 bases from J, the junction kept 4 bases outside the gene matches. The CDR3 consists of 16 residues. The CDR3 DNA reads as TGTGCCAGTAGTATACCGTACAGGGGCTCTGGAAACACCATATATTTT. Amino acids: CASSIPYRGSGNTIYF. The full variable domain, in which reference TRBV19 and TRBJ1-3 provide the parts outside the CDR3, is DGGITQSPKYLFRKEGQNVTLSCEQNLNHDAMYWYRQDPGQGLRLIYYSQIVNDFQKGDIAEGYSVSREKKESFPLTVTSAQKNPTAFYLCASSIPYRGSGNTIYFGEGSWLTVV.

This sequence joins TRBV30 and TRBJ1-1; no clear D gene. Germline V lookup: CDR1 GTSNPN, CDR2 SVGIG (reference sequence). The CDR3 spans 16 residues. V was pared by 0 bases and J by 0 bases, with 14 bases between. The CDR3 region has the DNA TGTGCCTGGAGTGTACCCGGGAATATCATGAACACTGAAGCTTTCTTT. This sequence encodes CAWSVPGNIMNTEAFF.

The chain is built from TRBV7-2 and TRBJ2-2; D perhaps matches TRBD2 (6 bases). CDR3 length: 15 amino acids. V was trimmed by 1 base and J by 9 bases, leaving 15 bases between them. The germline V gene encodes CDR1 SGHTA and CDR2 FQGNSA. The DNA for the CDR3 is TGTGCCAGCAGCTTAGTGGAGGCGGGGAAACGGGAGCTGTTTTTT. Protein product: CASSLVEAGKRELFF.

The chain carries TRBV4-1 and TRBJ2-1; 9 bases map to TRBD2. After removal of 4 bases from V and 1 base from J, the junction contained 5 bases not matched to a gene. CDR3 size: 16 residues. Germline V CDR1 and CDR2: MGHRA, YSYEKL. The CDR3 sequence: CASSRPGLASYNEQFF. CDR3 sequence (DNA): TGCGCCAGCAGCCGGCCGGGACTAGCTTCCTACAATGAGCAGTTCTTC.